Below are 5 T cell receptor beta chains sequenced from a single sample in a study of T-cell reconstitution after alpha-beta-depleted transplantation in children. Preparation of the TCRbeta library involved a method that used unique molecular identifiers. TCRdb re-analysed the PCR reads in MiXCR, keeping a single row per CDR3 protein. The repertoire includes around 380,000 distinct CDR3 sequences, about 11% of them detected once, and 4.5% to 7% sits in the top ten. Source: PBMCs from the stem cell graft donor, taken from the stem cell graft. Receptors were obtained from a human donor who donated a stem cell graft to a child with acute myeloid leukemia.

The J gene is TRBJ1-4, the V gene TRBV10-2; D is uncertain. Germline loops: CDR1 WSHSY, CDR2 SAAADI. The CDR3 spans 14 residues. V lost 0 bases and J 8 bases, leaving 10 bases between the germline ends. CDR3 protein: CASSESGAREKLFF. CDR3 DNA sequence: TGCGCCAGCAGTGAGTCTGGAGCAAGGGAAAAACTGTTTTTT.

This clonotype was seen only a few times. The V and J genes are TRBV20-1 and TRBJ1-4; TRBD1 aligns across 8 bases. The CDR3 sequence is 13 residues long. Germline V gene data show CDR1 as DFQATT and CDR2 as SNEGSKA (reference sequence). The junction had 4 bases not matched to a gene; V was cut back by 3 bases and J by 7 bases. CDR3 DNA: TGCAGTGCTAGGTCAGGGGGCCGTGAAAAACTGTTTTTT. This codes for CSARSGGREKLFF.

This clonotype showed up just a few times. The gene calls are TRBV12-3 or TRBV12-4 and TRBJ2-5; D call uncertain. This CDR3 comprises 13 residues. V shed 5 bases and J shed 5 bases, with 12 bases lying between them. Written as DNA, the CDR3 is TGTGCCAGCAGTACCGGGCCTAGGGAGACCCAGTACTTC. This gives the protein CASSTGPRETQYF.

This rearrangement joins TRBV14 to TRBJ2-2, with D possibly matching TRBD1 (6 bases). CDR3 length: 17 amino acids. The ends were cut back, 0 bases at V and 6 bases at J, with 17 bases in the middle. Germline values: CDR1 SGHDN, CDR2 FVKESK. CDR3 DNA: TGTGCCAGCAGCCAAGATCGCTCGGCAGGGGCCTCCGGGGAGCTGTTTTTT. Protein product: CASSQDRSAGASGELFF. The full variable domain, in which reference TRBV14 and TRBJ2-2 provide the parts outside the CDR3, is EAGVTQFPSHSVIEKGQTVTLRCDPISGHDNLYWYRRVMGKEIKFLLHFVKESKQDESGMPNNRFLAERTGGTYSTLKVQPAELEDSGVYFCASSQDRSAGASGELFFGEGSRLTVL.

At least ten counts were recorded for this clonotype. The rearrangement uses TRBV5-1 and TRBJ2-1, with 11 nucleotides matching TRBD1. Germline CDR1 reads SGHRS; CDR2 reads YFSETQ. This CDR3 region has 15 residues. V dropped 0 bases and J dropped 8; count of bases not matched to a gene: 4. The CDR3 loop reads CASSLAGQGEDEQFF. CDR3 bases: TGCGCCAGCAGCTTGGCGGGACAGGGGGAGGATGAGCAGTTCTTC.